These 9 T cell receptor beta chains were all obtained from the same sample, sequenced in a study of blood T cell repertoires in COVID-19 (dated by TCRdb to about 2020). The library was obtained by the immunoSEQ multiplex PCR assay. TCRdb took over this immuneACCESS table, retaining in-frame rearrangements with V and J assigned. Such tables are incomplete; in checked studies, under half of the missing clones stem from an unresolved V gene, and the remainder is unexplained. The table for this sample lists under 120,000 clones; roughly 71% of them were counted only once. The top ten clones comprise approximately 6.2% of the sample. Specimen: peripheral blood. These receptors all come from an elderly man with acute or convalescent COVID-19.

This clone came up once. V is TRBV15 and J is TRBJ2-2; 7 nucleotides agree with TRBD1. Germline lookup yields CDR1 LNHNV and CDR2 YYDKDF (reference sequence). The CDR3 spans 14 residues. The trim removed 4 bases at V and 6 bases at J, leaving 5 bases unmatched. The CDR3 spells CATSKDRVAGELFF. The CDR3 DNA reads as TGTGCCACCAGCAAAGACAGGGTAGCCGGGGAGCTGTTTTTT.

The genes are TRBV27 and TRBJ2-7, with 7 nucleotides matching TRBD2. Unmatched junction bases numbered 2, after V lost 2 bases and J lost 4 bases. There are 13 residues in the CDR3. Germline assignment: CDR1 MNHEY and CDR2 SMNVEV (reference sequence). The CDR3 region is CASSLPGGYEQYF. The DNA for the CDR3 is TGTGCCAGCAGTTTACCCGGGGGGTACGAGCAGTACTTC.

A few counts support this clone. The chain carries TRBV10-3 and TRBJ1-6; TRBD1 matches 8 bases. CDR3 size: 13 residues. The ends lost 6 bases at V and 10 bases at J; junction bases unmatched: 5. The germline V gene encodes CDR1 ENHRY and CDR2 SYGVKD. The CDR3 loop is CAIRTGEGSPLHF. For the CDR3, the DNA is TGTGCCATCAGGACAGGGGAGGGCTCACCCCTCCACTTT.

V usage is TRBV5-4 and J usage is TRBJ2-1; maybe TRBD2 (6 bases). CDR3 length: 13 residues. The V end lost 2 bases, the J end lost 9 bases, and 12 bases lay between the germline ends. Germline CDR1 SGHNT, CDR2 YYREEE (reference sequence). CDR3 protein: CASSFRLEGEQFF. The CDR3 DNA follows: TGTGCCAGCAGCTTCCGACTAGAAGGTGAGCAGTTCTTC.

V is TRBV10-3 and J is TRBJ1-2; maybe TRBD1 (6 bases). Per germline, CDR1 ENHRY and CDR2 SYGVKD. The CDR3 is 11 residues long. Trimming stripped 7 bases from V and 9 bases from J, with 12 bases between. The CDR3 spells CAITAQGSYTF. The CDR3, as DNA: TGTGCCATCACCGCTCAGGGGAGCTACACCTTC.

This clone was counted only a few times. The chain recombines TRBV27 with TRBJ2-5; TRBD1 aligns across 11 bases. In germline, CDR1 is MNHEY, CDR2 SMNVEV (reference sequence). This CDR3 region has 16 residues. V was pared by 5 bases and J by 5 bases, with 10 bases of the junction left unmatched. Here the CDR3 DNA reads TGTGCCAGCAGTCATTCCCGGGACAGGGGGGGGGAGACCCAGTACTTC. This codes for CASSHSRDRGGETQYF.

The chain combines TRBV15 with TRBJ1-6, with D unresolved. The V gene lost 3 bases and the J gene lost 7 bases, with 7 bases spanning the gap. The CDR3 has 13 amino acids. The germline gives CDR1 LNHNV, CDR2 YYDKDF (reference sequence). CDR3 nucleotide sequence: TGTGCCACCAGCAGGGTGGAGAATTCACCCCTCCACTTT. Its protein is CATSRVENSPLHF.

This rearrangement joins TRBV28 to TRBJ2-3; 7 nucleotides line up with TRBD1. Germline V gives CDR1 MDHEN, CDR2 SYDVKM. This CDR3 is built from 17 residues. Losses at the gene ends were 6 bases for V and 5 bases for J; bases not matched to a gene: 17. CDR3 sequence: CASSKPWTGPRGDTQYF. The CDR3 DNA follows: TGTGCCAGCAGCAAGCCGTGGACAGGTCCCAGGGGAGATACGCAGTATTTT.

This rearrangement joins TRBV5-6 to TRBJ1-1; 9 bases are a match to TRBD1. Unmatched junction bases numbered 11, after V lost 4 bases and J lost 4 bases. Germline values: CDR1 SGHDT, CDR2 YYEEEE. This CDR3 comprises 16 residues. CDR3 coding DNA: TGTGCCAGCAGCACGGGGACAGGGAGAAAAGGCACTGAAGCTTTCTTT. This encodes CASSTGTGRKGTEAFF.